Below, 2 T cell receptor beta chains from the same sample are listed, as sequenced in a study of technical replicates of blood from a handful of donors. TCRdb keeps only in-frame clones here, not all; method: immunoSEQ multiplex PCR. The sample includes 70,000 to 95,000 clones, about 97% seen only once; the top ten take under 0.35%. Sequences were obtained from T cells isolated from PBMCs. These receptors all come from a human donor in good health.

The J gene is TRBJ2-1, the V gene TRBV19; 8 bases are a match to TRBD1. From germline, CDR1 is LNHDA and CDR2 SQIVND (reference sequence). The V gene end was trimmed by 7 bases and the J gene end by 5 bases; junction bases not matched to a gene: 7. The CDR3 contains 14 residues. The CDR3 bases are TGTGCCAGTACCAAACAGGGGGGTGACAATGAGCAGTTCTTC. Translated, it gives CASTKQGGDNEQFF. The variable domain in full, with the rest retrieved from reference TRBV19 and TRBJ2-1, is DGGITQSPKYLFRKEGQNVTLSCEQNLNHDAMYWYRQDPGQGLRLIYYSQIVNDFQKGDIAEGYSVSREKKESFPLTVTSAQKNPTAFYLCASTKQGGDNEQFFGPGTRLTVL.

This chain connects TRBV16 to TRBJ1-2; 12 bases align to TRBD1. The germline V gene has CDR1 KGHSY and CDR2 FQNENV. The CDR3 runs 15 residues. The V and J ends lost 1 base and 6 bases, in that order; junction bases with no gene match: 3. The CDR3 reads CASSQWDRGHDGYTF. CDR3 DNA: TGTGCCAGCAGCCAATGGGACAGGGGGCATGATGGCTACACCTTC.